The 5 T cell receptor beta chains presented below share a single source sample, sequenced in a study of CD8 T cells in ankylosing spondylitis. From the 5' RACE reads, TCRdb called clonotypes with MiXCR, one entry per CDR3 protein. The sample yields about 300,000 distinct CDR3 sequences, 20% to 25% seen once. Sequencing input: blood, either unsorted or a sorted T cell fraction (not recorded which). The receptors were gathered from a female donor with ankylosing spondylitis or in good health (not recorded which).

V gene TRBV29-1 combines with J gene TRBJ1-5; D possibly corresponds to TRBD1 (5 bases). The ends were cut back, 7 bases at V and 3 bases at J, with 13 bases in the middle. The CDR3 extends over 13 amino acids. CDR1 is SQVTM and CDR2 is ANQGSEA in the germline V gene. CDR3 in DNA: TGCAGCGCCGGGACTGGCGACAATCAGCCCCAGCATTTT. It encodes CSAGTGDNQPQHF. Together with reference TRBV29-1 and TRBJ1-5, the CDR3 gives the full variable domain: SAVISQKPSRDICQRGTSLTIQCQVDSQVTMMFWYRQQPGQSLTLIATANQGSEATYESGFVIDKFPISRPNLTFSTLTVSNMSPEDSSIYLCSAGTGDNQPQHFGDGTRLSIL.

This chain links TRBV5-5 with TRBJ1-4; 8 positions agree with TRBD1. CDR3 length equals 15 residues. Unmatched junction bases numbered 8, after V lost 2 bases and J lost 8 bases. Germline-derived CDR1 and CDR2 are SGHKS and YYEKEE (reference sequence). The CDR3 here is CASSFLGQGEEKLFF. The CDR3 DNA sequence: TGTGCCAGCAGCTTTCTCGGACAGGGAGAAGAAAAACTGTTTTTT.

This chain joins TRBV25-1 and TRBJ2-4, with D perhaps matching TRBD2 (6 bases). The CDR3 length is 18 residues. Trimming took off 4 bases at V and 4 bases at J, with 23 bases between the two ends. Germline lookup yields CDR1 MGHDK and CDR2 SYGVNS. CDR3 in DNA: TGTGCCAGCAGTGCCCTGAGGGTGGAAACTAGCCAGAAAAACATTCAGTACTTC. Translating gives CASSALRVETSQKNIQYF. The full variable domain, completed using reference TRBV25-1 and TRBJ2-4, is EADIYQTPRYLVIGTGKKITLECSQTMGHDKMYWYQQDPGMELHLIHYSYGVNSTEKGDLSSESTVSRIRTEHFPLTLESARPSHTSQYLCASSALRVETSQKNIQYFGAGTRLSVL.

The sample holds many counts of this clonotype. This chain links TRBV20-1 with TRBJ1-1; D gene uncertain. Trimming left V 1 base short and J 1 base short, with 10 bases between. This CDR3 region has 14 residues. Looked up from germline, CDR1 is DFQATT and CDR2 is SNEGSKA (reference sequence). The chain's CDR3 is CSARGGVGNTEAFF. CDR3 DNA: TGCAGTGCTAGAGGCGGTGTGGGGAACACTGAAGCTTTCTTT.

This clonotype was recorded many times. This rearrangement joins TRBV29-1 to TRBJ2-2, with 7 bases that match TRBD1. Germline assignment: CDR1 SQVTM and CDR2 ANQGSEA. This CDR3 has 13 residues. V lost 5 bases and J lost 6; bases outside the gene matches: 6. The CDR3 spells CSVKGQGAGELFF. The DNA of the CDR3 is TGCAGCGTTAAGGGGCAGGGGGCCGGGGAGCTGTTTTTT.